This T cell receptor beta chain was retrieved from a study of T cells in Graves' hyperthyroidism and ophthalmopathy. Study-level findings and limits: In the blood, most expanded thyroid clonotypes above 0.001 appeared as well.

Per the germline V gene, CDR1 is SNHLY and CDR2 is FYNNEI. This CDR3 is built from 16 residues. Losses at the gene ends were 6 bases for V and 0 bases for J; bases not matched to a gene: 10. This clonotype was observed many times. The antigen remains undetermined. Amplified TCR beta CDR3 regions derived from RNA transcripts. The HTBI primer set served for first-round RT-PCR of the TCR CDR3. Each CDR3 protein gets one entry after TCRdb re-called the multiplex PCR reads with MiXCR. The sample consists of around 290,000 distinct CDR3 sequences, 15% to 20% of them appearing once. Among ophthalmopathy patients, the Clinical Activity Score reached at least 3, the NOSPECS grade reached at least 4, and duration remained under 3 months.

The chain combines TRBV2 with TRBJ2-5; 7 nucleotides agree with TRBD1. What was sequenced was blood. The sequence was collected from a woman aged 60 to 75 with Graves' ophthalmopathy. DNA for the CDR3: TGTGCCAGCAGACCCGCTGGGACAGCGTACCAAGAGACCCAGTACTTC. Residues: CASRPAGTAYQETQYF.